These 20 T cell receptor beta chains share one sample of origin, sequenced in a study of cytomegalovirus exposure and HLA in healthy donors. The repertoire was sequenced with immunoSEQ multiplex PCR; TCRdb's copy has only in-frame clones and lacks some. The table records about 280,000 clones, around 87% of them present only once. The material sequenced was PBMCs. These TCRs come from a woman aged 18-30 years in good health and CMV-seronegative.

CDR3 DNA sequence: TGTGCCTGGACCCAAGGGGGAACTGCTGGAAACACCATATATTTT. This codes for CAWTQGGTAGNTIYF. The chain employs TRBV30 and TRBJ1-3; perhaps TRBD1 as D (6 bases). The CDR3 consists of 15 residues. The V end lost 4 bases, the J end lost 2 bases, and 15 bases lay between the germline ends. Germline assignment: CDR1 GTSNPN and CDR2 SVGIG (reference sequence).

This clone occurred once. The CDR3 is CASSPGGASLSNEKLFF. For the CDR3, the DNA is TGTGCCAGCAGTCCGGGGGGGGCTTCGCTATCTAATGAAAAACTGTTTTTT. The V gene is TRBV28, the J gene TRBJ1-4, with TRBD1 as a possible D gene (6 bases). The CDR3 consists of 17 residues. Germline CDR1 and CDR2: MDHEN and SYDVKM. The V end was cut by 5 bases, the J end by 3 bases, with 19 bases between.

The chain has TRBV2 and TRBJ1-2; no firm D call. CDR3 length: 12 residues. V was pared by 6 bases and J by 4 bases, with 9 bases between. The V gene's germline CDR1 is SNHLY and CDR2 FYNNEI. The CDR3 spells CASSPDFYGYTF. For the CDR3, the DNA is TGTGCCAGCAGCCCGGACTTCTATGGCTACACCTTC.

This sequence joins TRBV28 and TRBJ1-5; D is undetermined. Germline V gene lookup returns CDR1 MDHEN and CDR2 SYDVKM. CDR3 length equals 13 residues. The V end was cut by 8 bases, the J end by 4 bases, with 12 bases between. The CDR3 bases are TGTGCCAGCGCGACGCCGGGGAATCAGCCCCAGCATTTT. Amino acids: CASATPGNQPQHF.

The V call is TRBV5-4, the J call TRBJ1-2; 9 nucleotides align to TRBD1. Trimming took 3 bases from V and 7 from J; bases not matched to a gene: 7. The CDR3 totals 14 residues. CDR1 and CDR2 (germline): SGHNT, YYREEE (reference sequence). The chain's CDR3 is CASSYGQGTGGYTF. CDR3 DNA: TGTGCCAGCAGCTACGGACAGGGGACTGGTGGCTACACCTTC.

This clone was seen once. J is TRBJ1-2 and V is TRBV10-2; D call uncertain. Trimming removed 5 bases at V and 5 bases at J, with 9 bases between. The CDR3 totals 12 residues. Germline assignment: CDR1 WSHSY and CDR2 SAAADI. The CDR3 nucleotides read TGCGCCAGCAGTTCAGGCCAATATGGCTACACCTTC. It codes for CASSSGQYGYTF.

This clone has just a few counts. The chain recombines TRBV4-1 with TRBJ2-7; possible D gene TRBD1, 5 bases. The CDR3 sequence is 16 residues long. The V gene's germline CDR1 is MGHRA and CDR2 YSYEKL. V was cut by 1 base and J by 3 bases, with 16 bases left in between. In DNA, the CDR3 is TGCGCCAGCAGCCAAGTGCGAAAGACAGACGTCTACGAGCAGTACTTC. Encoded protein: CASSQVRKTDVYEQYF.

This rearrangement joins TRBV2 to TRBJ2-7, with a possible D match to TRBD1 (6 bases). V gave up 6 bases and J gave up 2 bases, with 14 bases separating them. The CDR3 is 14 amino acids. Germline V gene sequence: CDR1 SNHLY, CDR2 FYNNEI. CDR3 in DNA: TGTGCCAGCAGGGGGGACACCTTCCCCTACGAGCAGTACTTC. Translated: CASRGDTFPYEQYF.

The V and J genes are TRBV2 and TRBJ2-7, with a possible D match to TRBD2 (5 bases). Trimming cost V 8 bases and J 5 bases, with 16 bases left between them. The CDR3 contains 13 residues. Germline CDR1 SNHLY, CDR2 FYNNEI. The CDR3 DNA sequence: TGTGCCAGCCTGCGGGCAGGCCTTGACGAGCAGTACTTC. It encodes CASLRAGLDEQYF.

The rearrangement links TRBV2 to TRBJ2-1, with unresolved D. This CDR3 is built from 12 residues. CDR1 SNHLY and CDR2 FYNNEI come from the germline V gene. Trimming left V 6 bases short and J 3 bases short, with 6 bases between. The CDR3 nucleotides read TGTGCCAGCAGGCCAGGCTACAATGAGCAGTTCTTC. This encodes CASRPGYNEQFF.

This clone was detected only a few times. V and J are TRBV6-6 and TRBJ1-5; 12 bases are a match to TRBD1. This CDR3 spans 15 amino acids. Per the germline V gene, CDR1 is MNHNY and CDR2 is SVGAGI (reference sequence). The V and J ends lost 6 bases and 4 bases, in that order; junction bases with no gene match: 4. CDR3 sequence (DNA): TGTGCCAGCAGGAGGGACAGGGGGCGAAATCAGCCCCAGCATTTT. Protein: CASRRDRGRNQPQHF.

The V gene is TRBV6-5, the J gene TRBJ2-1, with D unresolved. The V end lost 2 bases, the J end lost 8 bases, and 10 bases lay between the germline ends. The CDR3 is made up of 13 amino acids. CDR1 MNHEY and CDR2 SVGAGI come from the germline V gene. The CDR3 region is CASSYAQVHEQFF. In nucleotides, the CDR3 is TGTGCCAGCAGTTACGCGCAGGTCCATGAGCAGTTCTTC.

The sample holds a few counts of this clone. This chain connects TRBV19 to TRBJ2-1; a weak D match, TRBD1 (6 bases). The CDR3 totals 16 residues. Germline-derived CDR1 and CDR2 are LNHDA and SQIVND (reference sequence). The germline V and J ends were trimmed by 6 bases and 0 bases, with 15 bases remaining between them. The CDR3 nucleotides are TGTGCCAGTAGCTTACTACAGGGCTTCTCCTACAATGAGCAGTTCTTC. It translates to CASSLLQGFSYNEQFF.

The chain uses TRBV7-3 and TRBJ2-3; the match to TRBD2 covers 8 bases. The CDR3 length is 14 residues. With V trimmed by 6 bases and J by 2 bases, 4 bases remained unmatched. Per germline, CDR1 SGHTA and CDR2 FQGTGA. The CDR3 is CASSSSGYTDTQYF. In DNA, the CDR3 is TGTGCCAGCAGTTCTAGCGGGTACACAGATACGCAGTATTTT.

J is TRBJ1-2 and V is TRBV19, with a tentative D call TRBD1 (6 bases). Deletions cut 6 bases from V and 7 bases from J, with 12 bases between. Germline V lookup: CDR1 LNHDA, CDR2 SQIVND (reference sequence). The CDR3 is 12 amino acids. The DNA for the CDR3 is TGTGCCAGTAGAGGGCGCAGGGGTGGCTACACCTTC. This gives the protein CASRGRRGGYTF.

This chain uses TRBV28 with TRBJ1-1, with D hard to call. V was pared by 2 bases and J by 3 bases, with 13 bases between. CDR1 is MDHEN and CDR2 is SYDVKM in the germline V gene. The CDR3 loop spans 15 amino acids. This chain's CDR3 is CASSLGPGWDTEAFF. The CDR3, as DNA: TGTGCCAGCAGTTTAGGGCCGGGATGGGACACTGAAGCTTTCTTT.

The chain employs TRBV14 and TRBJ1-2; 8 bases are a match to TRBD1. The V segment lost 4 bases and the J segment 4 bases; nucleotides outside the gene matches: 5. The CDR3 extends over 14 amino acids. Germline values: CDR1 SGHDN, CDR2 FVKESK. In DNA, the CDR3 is TGTGCCAGCAGCCGCCGGACAGGGTCCTATGGCTACACCTTC. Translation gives CASSRRTGSYGYTF.

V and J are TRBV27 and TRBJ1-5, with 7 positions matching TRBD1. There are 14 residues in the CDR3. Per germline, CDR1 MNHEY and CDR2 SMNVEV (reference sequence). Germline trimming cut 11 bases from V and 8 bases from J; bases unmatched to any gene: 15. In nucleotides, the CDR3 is TGTGCCGGGGAGACAGGGACGCACCAGAAGCCCCAGCATTTT. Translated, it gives CAGETGTHQKPQHF.

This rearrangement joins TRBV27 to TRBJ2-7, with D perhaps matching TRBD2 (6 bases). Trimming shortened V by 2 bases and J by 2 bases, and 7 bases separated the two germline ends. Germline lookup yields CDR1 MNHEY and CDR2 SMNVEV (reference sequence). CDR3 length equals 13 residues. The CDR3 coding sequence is TGTGCCAGCAGTTTACGGGGGACCTACGAGCAGTACTTC. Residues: CASSLRGTYEQYF.

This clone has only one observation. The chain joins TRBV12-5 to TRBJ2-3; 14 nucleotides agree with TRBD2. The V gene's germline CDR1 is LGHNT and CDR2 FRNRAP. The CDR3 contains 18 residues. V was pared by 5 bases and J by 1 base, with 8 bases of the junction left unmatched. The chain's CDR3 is CASGKGTSGSGGTDTQYF. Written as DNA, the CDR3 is TGTGCTAGTGGTAAGGGGACTAGCGGGAGCGGGGGCACAGATACGCAGTATTTT.